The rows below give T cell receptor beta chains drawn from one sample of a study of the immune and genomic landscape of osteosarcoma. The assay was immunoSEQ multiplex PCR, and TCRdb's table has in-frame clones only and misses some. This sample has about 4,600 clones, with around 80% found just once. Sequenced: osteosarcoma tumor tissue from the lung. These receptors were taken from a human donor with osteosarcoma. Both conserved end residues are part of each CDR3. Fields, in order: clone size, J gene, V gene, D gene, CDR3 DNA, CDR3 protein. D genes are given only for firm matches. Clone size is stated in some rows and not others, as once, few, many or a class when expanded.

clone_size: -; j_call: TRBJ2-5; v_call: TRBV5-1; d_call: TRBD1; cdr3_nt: TGCGCCAGCAGCTGGGGGACAGGTCGTTTTCAGGAGACCCAGTACTTC; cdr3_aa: CASSWGTGRFQETQYF
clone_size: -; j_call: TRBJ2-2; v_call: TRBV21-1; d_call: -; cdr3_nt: TGTGCCAGCAGCAATTTGGGAGGGAGGAACTGCGGGGAGCTGTTTTTT; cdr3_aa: CASSNLGGRNCGELFF
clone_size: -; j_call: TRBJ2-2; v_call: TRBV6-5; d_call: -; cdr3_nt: TGTGCCAGCAGTAGACAGTACACCGGGGAGCTGTTTTTT; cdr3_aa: CASSRQYTGELFF
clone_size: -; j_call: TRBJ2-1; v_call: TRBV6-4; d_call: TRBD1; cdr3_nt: TGTGCCAGCAGTGACGAGGCAGGGGGCTACAATGAGCAGTTCTTC; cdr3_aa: CASSDEAGGYNEQFF
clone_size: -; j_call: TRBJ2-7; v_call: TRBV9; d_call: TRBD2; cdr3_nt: TGTGCCAGCAGCCCGAGACTAGCGGGAGGAGGCCCACCGAGCTCCTACGAGCAGTACTTC; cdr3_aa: CASSPRLAGGGPPSSYEQYF
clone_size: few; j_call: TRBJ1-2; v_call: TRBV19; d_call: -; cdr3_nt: TGTGCCAGTAGTCCAAGTTACGGGACGCTGAACTATGGCTACACCTTC; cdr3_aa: CASSPSYGTLNYGYTF
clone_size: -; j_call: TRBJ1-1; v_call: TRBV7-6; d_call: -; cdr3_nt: TGTGCCAGCAGCTTATTTCAAGCAGGTAACACTGAAGCTTTCTTT; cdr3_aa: CASSLFQAGNTEAFF
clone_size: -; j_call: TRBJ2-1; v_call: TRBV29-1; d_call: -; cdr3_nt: TGCAGCGTTGCGCCCAGGGTCGTTGGCGATGAGCAGTTCTTC; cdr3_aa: CSVAPRVVGDEQFF
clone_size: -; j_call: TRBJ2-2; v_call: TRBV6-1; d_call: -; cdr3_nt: TGTGCCAGCAGTGAATCTGGGTGGAACACCGGGGAGCTGTTTTTT; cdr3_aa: CASSESGWNTGELFF
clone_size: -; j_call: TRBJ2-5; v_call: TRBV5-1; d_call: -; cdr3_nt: TGCGCCAGCAGCTTGGCCGAGGAAGGGACCCAGTACTTC; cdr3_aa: CASSLAEEGTQYF
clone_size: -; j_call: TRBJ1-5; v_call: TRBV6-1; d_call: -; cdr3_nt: TGTGCCAGCAACCCGACCGGGAATCAGCCCCAGCATTTT; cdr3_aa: CASNPTGNQPQHF
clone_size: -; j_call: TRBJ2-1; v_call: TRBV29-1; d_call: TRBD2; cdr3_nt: TGCAGCGTTGAAAGTCGGCTAGCGGGAGAACAGGAGCAGTTCTTC; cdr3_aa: CSVESRLAGEQEQFF
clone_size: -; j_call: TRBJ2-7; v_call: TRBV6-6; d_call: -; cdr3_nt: TGTGCCAGCGGTCGATTCATCGGGTTCGACGAGCAGTACTTC; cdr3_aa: CASGRFIGFDEQYF
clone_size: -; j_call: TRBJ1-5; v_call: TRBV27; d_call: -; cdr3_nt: TGTGCCAGCGTTGAAAGGGGCGACAATCAGCCCCAGCATTTT; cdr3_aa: CASVERGDNQPQHF
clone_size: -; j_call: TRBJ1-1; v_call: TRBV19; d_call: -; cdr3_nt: TGTGCCAGTACTCCCGTAAGGGCCACTGAAGCTTTCTTT; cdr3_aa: CASTPVRATEAFF
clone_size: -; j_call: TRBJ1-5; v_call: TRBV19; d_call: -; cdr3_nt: TGTGCCAGTAGTGGCCGCGGGGGTAATAGCAATCAGCCCCAGCATTTT; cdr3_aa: CASSGRGGNSNQPQHF
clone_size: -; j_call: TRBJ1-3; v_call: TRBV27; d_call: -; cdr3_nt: TGTGCCAGCAGTTTTGTGGTACCAGGGCAGGCCCTCCTCTCTGGAAACACCATATATTTT; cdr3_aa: CASSFVVPGQALLSGNTIYF
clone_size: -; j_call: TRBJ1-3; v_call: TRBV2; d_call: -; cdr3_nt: TGTGCCAGCAGTCCCGGAGGAAACACCATATATTTT; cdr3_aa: CASSPGGNTIYF
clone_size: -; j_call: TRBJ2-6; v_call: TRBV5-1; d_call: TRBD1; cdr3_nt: TGCGCCAGCAGCAACTCCCACAGGGGTGGCTCTGGGGCCAACGTCCTGACTTTC; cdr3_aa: CASSNSHRGGSGANVLTF
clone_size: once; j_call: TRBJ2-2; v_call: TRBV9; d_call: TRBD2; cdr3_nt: TGTGCCAGCAGGAGGACTAGCGGTACCGGGGAGCTGTTTTTT; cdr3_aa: CASRRTSGTGELFF
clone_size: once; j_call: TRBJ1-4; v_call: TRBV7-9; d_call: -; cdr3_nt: TGTGCCAGCAGCTTAGTTGGGGGGACTAATGAAAAACTGTTTTTT; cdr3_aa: CASSLVGGTNEKLFF
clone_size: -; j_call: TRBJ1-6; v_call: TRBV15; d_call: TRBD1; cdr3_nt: TGTGCCACCAGCGGATCGAAAGGGACAGATAATTCACCCCTCCACTTT; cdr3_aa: CATSGSKGTDNSPLHF
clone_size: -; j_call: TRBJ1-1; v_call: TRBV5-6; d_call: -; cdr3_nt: TGTGCCAGCAGCTTTCTCGGGATGGGTAACACTGAAGCTTTCTTT; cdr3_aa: CASSFLGMGNTEAFF
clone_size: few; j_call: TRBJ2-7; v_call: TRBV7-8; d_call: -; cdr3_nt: TGTGCCAGCAGCTTATACCAGGGGCCATCCTACGAGCAGTACTTC; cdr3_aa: CASSLYQGPSYEQYF
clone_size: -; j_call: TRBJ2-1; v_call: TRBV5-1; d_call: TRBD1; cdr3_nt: TGCGCCAGCAGCGCGGGACAGGTGGACAATGAGCAGTTCTTC; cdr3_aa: CASSAGQVDNEQFF
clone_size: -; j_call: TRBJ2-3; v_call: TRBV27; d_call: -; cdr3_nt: TGTGCCAGCATTGGGGGCTCCACAGATACGCAGTATTTT; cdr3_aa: CASIGGSTDTQYF
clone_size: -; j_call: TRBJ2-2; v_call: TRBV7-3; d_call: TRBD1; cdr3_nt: TGTGCCAGCAGTTTTGGGGGACAGGGAAGTGTCACCGGGGAGCTGTTTTTT; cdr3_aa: CASSFGGQGSVTGELFF
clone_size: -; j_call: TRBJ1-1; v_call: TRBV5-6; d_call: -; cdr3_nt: TGTGCCAGCAGCTTGGTTGACAGGAGGACTGAAGCTTTCTTT; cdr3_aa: CASSLVDRRTEAFF
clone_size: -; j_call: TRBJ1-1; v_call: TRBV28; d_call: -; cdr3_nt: TGTGCCAGCAGTCAGGGACGGAACACTGAAGCTTTCTTT; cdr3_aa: CASSQGRNTEAFF
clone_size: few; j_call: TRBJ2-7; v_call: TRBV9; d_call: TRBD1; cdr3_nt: TGTGCCAGCAGCGTAGCGGGACAGGACTACGAGCAGTACTTC; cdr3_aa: CASSVAGQDYEQYF
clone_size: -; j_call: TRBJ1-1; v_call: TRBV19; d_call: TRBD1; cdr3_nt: TGTGCCAGTAGTATGGGGACAGACTACACTGAAGCTTTCTTT; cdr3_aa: CASSMGTDYTEAFF